There are many counts of the clone carrying this TCR beta chain. Its antigen is as yet unknown. Sequencing ends 3 residues short of the CDR3 end; the germline J gene provides the rest. This CDR3 is built from 17 residues. Germline V gives CDR1 SGHRS, CDR2 YFSETQ. The J segment lost 0 bases and the V segment lost 1 base, leaving 3 bases of the junction unmatched. Control and CVID samples contributed equal amounts of genomic DNA. Only in-frame clones appear in the TCRdb table, and some are missing; sequencing was by immunoSEQ multiplex PCR. The sample holds some 60,000 clones, and no clone turns up only once. These data originate in a study of T cell clonality in common variable immunodeficiency. General study results and limits: Fewer TCRbeta clones were shared among CVID subjects than controls. In common variable immunodeficiency, TCR beta chains reportedly carried fewer deletions and N-nucleotide insertions.

This chain connects TRBV5-1 to TRBJ2-7; 14 bases agree with TRBD2. The source material was peripheral blood mononuclear cells. This clonotype was sampled from a person between 18 and 69 years old in good health. The CDR3 sequence: CASSLRLAGGSSYEQYF. CDR3 bases read: TGCGCCAGCAGCTTGCGACTAGCGGGAGGGTCCTCCTACGAG.